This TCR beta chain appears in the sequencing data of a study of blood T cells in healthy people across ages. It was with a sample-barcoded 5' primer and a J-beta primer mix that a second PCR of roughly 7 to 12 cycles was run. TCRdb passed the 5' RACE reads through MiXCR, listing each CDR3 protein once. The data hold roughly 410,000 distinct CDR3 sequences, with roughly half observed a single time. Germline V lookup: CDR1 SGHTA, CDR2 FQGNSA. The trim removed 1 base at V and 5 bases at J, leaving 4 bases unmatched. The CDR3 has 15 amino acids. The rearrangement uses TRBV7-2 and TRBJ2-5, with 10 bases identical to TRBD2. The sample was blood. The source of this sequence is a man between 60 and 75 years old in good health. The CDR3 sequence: CASSLVLAGWETQYF. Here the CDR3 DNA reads TGTGCCAGCAGCTTAGTACTAGCGGGGTGGGAGACCCAGTACTTC.